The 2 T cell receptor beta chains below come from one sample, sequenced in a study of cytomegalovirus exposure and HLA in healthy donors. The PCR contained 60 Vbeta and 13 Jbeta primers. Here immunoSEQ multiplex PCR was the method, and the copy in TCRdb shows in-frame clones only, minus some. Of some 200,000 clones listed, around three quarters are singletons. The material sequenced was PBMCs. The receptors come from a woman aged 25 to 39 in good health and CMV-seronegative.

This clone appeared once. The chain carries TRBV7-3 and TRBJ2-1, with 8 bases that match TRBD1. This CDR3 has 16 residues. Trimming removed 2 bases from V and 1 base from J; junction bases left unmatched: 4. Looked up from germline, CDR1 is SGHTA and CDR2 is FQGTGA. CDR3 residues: CASSLLWTGSYNEQFF. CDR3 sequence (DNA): TGTGCCAGCAGCTTACTTTGGACAGGGTCCTACAATGAGCAGTTCTTC.

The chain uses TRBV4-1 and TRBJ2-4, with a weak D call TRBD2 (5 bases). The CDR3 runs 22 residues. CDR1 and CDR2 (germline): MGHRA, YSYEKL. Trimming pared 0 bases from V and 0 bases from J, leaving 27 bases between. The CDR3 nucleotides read TGCGCCAGCAGCCAAGAGCGAGCGGTCAGGTTGGAGGTATCCCCAGCCAAAAACATTCAGTACTTC. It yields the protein CASSQERAVRLEVSPAKNIQYF.